The present T cell receptor (beta chain) was sequenced within a study of neoadjuvant nivolumab and ipilimumab in lung cancer. Broader study findings: TCR receptors were sequenced in few samples. Pretherapy blood TCR richness correlated positively with resected tumor richness. Pathologic regression was not significantly tied to TCR clonality. Only two of four nivolumab-treated tumors gained richness and clonality by surgery.

The V gene's germline CDR1 is SGHVS and CDR2 FNYEAQ. This CDR3 region has 14 residues. V shed 5 bases and J shed 2 bases, with 9 bases lying between them. In the case of this clone: The antigen remains unidentified.

Measured with immunoSEQ multiplex PCR; TCRdb has only the in-frame clones, and not every one. Seen here are 13,000 or so clones, roughly 95% observed once, and the top ten hold about 2.5%. The chain joins TRBV7-6 to TRBJ1-4; the D is unclear. The TCR sequence derives from an adult with non-small cell lung cancer. This sample comprised peripheral blood, obtained after neoadjuvant nivolumab, alone or with ipilimumab, at or shortly before surgery. The CDR3 DNA follows: TGTGCCAGCAGCCCGACCCTCACTAATGAAAAACTGTTTTTT. Amino acid sequence: CASSPTLTNEKLFF. The variable domain in full, with the rest retrieved from reference TRBV7-6 and TRBJ1-4, is GAGVSQSPRYKVTKRGQDVALRCDPISGHVSLYWYRQALGQGPEFLTYFNYEAQQDKSGLPNDRFSAERPEGSISTLTIQRTEQRDSAMYRCASSPTLTNEKLFFGSGTQLSVL.